The sequence of this TCR beta chain was determined in a study of PD-L1 blockade in urothelial cancer. Background on the study: The analyses of blood took place 3 weeks (second dose) and 6 weeks after treatment start. Counts from blood samples showed a median of roughly 140,000 T cells.

CDR3 size: 16 residues. Germline trimming cut 4 bases from V and 5 bases from J; bases unmatched to any gene: 7. Per germline, CDR1 SGHTA and CDR2 FQGTGA. As for time point: pretreatment peripheral blood. Clones were read by immunoSEQ multiplex PCR, and TCRdb kept only the in-frame ones, dropping some. The sample lists fewer than 50,000 clones, nearly 90% occurring once. The origin of this receptor is a donor aged 40 or older with urothelial cancer. The chain carries TRBV7-3 and TRBJ2-5; 13 nucleotides line up with TRBD2. The sample was PBMCs, taken around atezolizumab (anti-PD-L1) treatment. The CDR3 protein is CASSYTSGRALETQYF. DNA for the CDR3: TGTGCCAGCAGCTATACTAGCGGGAGGGCCCTGGAGACCCAGTACTTC. The full variable domain, completed using reference TRBV7-3 and TRBJ2-5, is GAGVSQTPSNKVTEKGKYVELRCDPISGHTALYWYRQSLGQGPEFLIYFQGTGAADDSGLPNDRFFAVRPEGSVSTLKIQRTERGDSAVYLCASSYTSGRALETQYFGPGTRLLVL.